A single sample is the source of the 14 T cell receptor beta chains below, sequenced in a study of regulatory T cells. No cognate antigen is known for these TCRs. The primer mix had 52 TRBV and 13 TRBJ primers. Only in-frame clones appear in the TCRdb table, and some are missing; sequencing was by immunoSEQ multiplex PCR. In the table there are 1,100 or so clones, about 83% of which are singletons. Study results and limitations: In CD3G deficiency, regulatory T cells had lower Shannon diversity than autologous conventional CD4+ and control regulatory cells.

Input material: CD4+ Tregs sorted from blood. These TCRs come from a young adult with CD3G deficiency.

For the CDR3, the DNA is TGTGCCAGCAGTCCCGAGGGGGGCGGGCAGTTCTTC. Translation gives CASSPEGGGQFF. J is TRBJ2-1 and V is TRBV6-5; D tentatively reads TRBD1 or TRBD2 (6 bases each). Germline V lookup: CDR1 MNHEY, CDR2 SVGAGI. This CDR3 is built from 12 residues. Trimming shortened V by 5 bases and J by 12 bases, and 14 bases separated the two germline ends.

The chain carries TRBV21-1 and TRBJ1-1; TRBD1, the D gene given by the table, was not confirmed from the DNA. TRBV21-1 has pseudogene status. CDR3 size: 15 residues. This CDR3 is CASSDRNREGTEAFF. The CDR3 nucleotides are TGTGCCAGCAGCGATAGAAACAGGGAAGGCACTGAAGCTTTCTTT.

The rearrangement uses TRBV5-1 and TRBJ1-2, with D uncertain. CDR3 length: 15 amino acids. Germline values: CDR1 SGHRS, CDR2 YFSETQ. The ends were cut back, 4 bases at V and 8 bases at J, with 21 bases in the middle. The CDR3 coding sequence is TGCGCCAGCAGCCCAGTTAGTGCCTTTGGAGGAGGCTACACCTTC. Its translation: CASSPVSAFGGGYTF.

This clone was detected once. Other DNA sequences from this sample encode an identical CDR3 as well. V and J are TRBV13 and TRBJ1-1; TRBD1 aligns across 9 bases. The CDR3 has 14 residues. J lost 10 bases, V lost 5 bases, and 11 bases had no gene match. The germline V gene has CDR1 PRHDT and CDR2 FYEKMQ (reference sequence). The CDR3 spells CASSRDGTGSRAFF. The CDR3 DNA reads as TGTGCCAGCAGCCGCGATGGGACAGGGAGTCGAGCTTTCTTT.

This rearrangement joins TRBV5-1 to TRBJ1-4, with TRBD1 as a possible D gene (5 bases). The V gene lost 4 bases and the J gene lost 7 bases, with 20 bases spanning the gap. CDR3 length equals 16 residues. CDR1 is SGHRS, CDR2 YFSETQ, per germline. The CDR3 coding sequence is TGCGCCAGCAGCCATACGGGAAGTTCAAGGGGTGAAAAACTGTTTTTT. Amino acid sequence: CASSHTGSSRGEKLFF.

The CDR3 protein is CASSMTHRSTGELFF. In nucleotides, the CDR3 is TGTGCCAGTAGTATGACCCATAGATCCACCGGGGAGCTGTTTTTT. The chain couples TRBV19 to TRBJ2-2; no clear D gene. The CDR3 sequence is 15 residues long. Looked up from germline, CDR1 is LNHDA and CDR2 is SQIVND (reference sequence). The ends were cut back, 3 bases at V and 4 bases at J, with 12 bases in the middle. Variable domain in full (rest from reference TRBV19 and TRBJ2-2): DGGITQSPKYLFRKEGQNVTLSCEQNLNHDAMYWYRQDPGQGLRLIYYSQIVNDFQKGDIAEGYSVSREKKESFPLTVTSAQKNPTAFYLCASSMTHRSTGELFFGEGSRLTVL.

The chain links TRBV5-1 to TRBJ1-1; the D is unclear. The germline V and J ends were trimmed by 1 base and 4 bases, with 8 bases remaining between them. The CDR3 covers 13 residues. Germline V CDR1 and CDR2: SGHRS, YFSETQ. The CDR3 spells CASSLLGSTEAFF. CDR3 DNA sequence: TGCGCCAGCAGCTTGTTAGGCAGCACTGAAGCTTTCTTT.

This chain joins TRBV28 and TRBJ1-5; D is possibly TRBD1 (6 bases). CDR1 MDHEN and CDR2 SYDVKM come from the germline V gene. Trimming shortened V by 5 bases and J by 4 bases, and 12 bases separated the two germline ends. The CDR3 has 14 amino acids. As DNA, the CDR3 is TGTGCCAGCAGTCCAATACAGGGAAATCAGCCCCAGCATTTT. Residues: CASSPIQGNQPQHF.

This rearrangement joins TRBV7-9 to TRBJ2-3; 13 positions agree with TRBD2. After removal of 5 bases from V and 5 bases from J, the junction contained 7 bases not matched to a gene. Looked up from germline, CDR1 is SEHNR and CDR2 is FQNEAQ (reference sequence). The CDR3 length is 16 residues. The CDR3 is CASSLRTSGSLDTQYF. The CDR3 DNA reads as TGTGCCAGCAGCCTCCGGACTAGCGGGAGTTTAGATACGCAGTATTTT. Complete variable domain (other parts from reference TRBV7-9 and TRBJ2-3): DTGVSQNPRHKITKRGQNVTFRCDPISEHNRLYWYRQTLGQGPEFLTYFQNEAQLEKSRLLSDRFSAERPKGSFSTLEIQRTEQGDSAMYLCASSLRTSGSLDTQYFGPGTRLTVL.

The chain carries TRBV10-3 and TRBJ1-2, with TRBD1 as a possible D gene (6 bases). The CDR3 consists of 15 residues. Trimming took off 0 bases at V and 4 bases at J, with 12 bases between the two ends. CDR1 is ENHRY and CDR2 is SYGVKD in the germline V gene. This chain's CDR3 is CAISESGGSSYGYTF. CDR3 DNA: TGTGCCATCAGTGAGTCGGGGGGCAGCAGCTATGGCTACACCTTC.

The gene calls are TRBV5-1 and TRBJ1-1, with D possibly TRBD1 on 5 matching bases. CDR3 length: 15 amino acids. CDR1 is SGHRS and CDR2 is YFSETQ in the germline V gene. V was pared by 0 bases and J by 5 bases, with 14 bases between. The CDR3 sequence: CASSLEGRQGTEAFF. CDR3 nucleotide sequence: TGCGCCAGCAGCTTGGAGGGACGGCAGGGAACTGAAGCTTTCTTT.

The chain is built from TRBV28 and TRBJ2-3; 11 bases map to TRBD2. The germline V gene has CDR1 MDHEN and CDR2 SYDVKM. After removal of 4 bases from V and 2 bases from J, the junction contained 5 bases not matched to a gene. The CDR3 has 16 residues. The CDR3 loop is CASSSLGLADTDTQYF. For the CDR3, the DNA is TGTGCCAGCAGTTCCCTGGGACTAGCGGACACAGATACGCAGTATTTT.

J is TRBJ2-7 and V is TRBV28; 8 nucleotides line up with TRBD2. Germline V CDR1 and CDR2: MDHEN, SYDVKM. This CDR3 has 15 residues. V dropped 7 bases and J dropped 1; count of bases not matched to a gene: 9. The CDR3 DNA follows: TGTGCCAGCACTCGGGGGGGCGCAGGGTCCTACGAGCAGTACTTC. Translation gives CASTRGGAGSYEQYF.

V gene TRBV6-5 combines with J gene TRBJ1-1; D remains unclear. V was trimmed by 5 bases and J by 1 base, leaving 8 bases between them. The CDR3 is 13 residues long. Germline V gives CDR1 MNHEY, CDR2 SVGAGI. CDR3: CASSSLPNTEAFF. DNA for the CDR3: TGTGCCAGCAGTAGCCTACCGAACACTGAAGCTTTCTTT.